This T cell receptor beta chain came from a study of beta chain features in type 1 diabetes. The entirety of the isolated RNA underwent reverse transcription, so expressed TCRB transcripts were sequenced. Assay used: immunoSEQ multiplex PCR; TCRdb lists only in-frame clones, some missing. This table has about 130,000 clones, around a tenth appearing once. The V gene's germline CDR1 is GTSNPN and CDR2 SVGIG (reference sequence). V shed 0 bases and J 7 bases; nucleotides not matched to a gene: 5. The CDR3 sequence is 13 residues long. Whole-study findings and limits: Shorter TCRB CDR3s, moderately but significantly so, were found in Type 1 diabetes patients in all four CD4+ subsets. Over-representation of high TCR-expressing cells was a possible consequence of cDNA sequencing.

Sorting that relied on CD45RO/CCR7/CD25/CD127/CD95/CD27 yielded CD4+ naive, central memory, regulatory and stem cell-like memory cells. On this clone: No antigen is known for it.

Source material: central memory CD4+ T cells from blood. The receptor's source is a man aged 18 to 30 in good health. The V and J genes are TRBV30 and TRBJ2-7, with 8 bases matching TRBD1. For the CDR3, the DNA is TGTGCCTGGAGTGTACGGACAGGGCGGGAGCAGTACTTC. Amino acid sequence: CAWSVRTGREQYF.